This T cell receptor beta chain was profiled in a study of radiation and T cells in renal cell carcinoma. The time point here: blood 2 weeks post-SBRT. Treatment reported: 15 Gy SBRT to primary tumor, nephrectomy 4 weeks later. Germline V gene data show CDR1 as SGHTA and CDR2 as FQGTGA. Deletions cut 3 bases from V and 4 bases from J, with 9 bases between. This CDR3 is 13 amino acids long. Using immunoSEQ multiplex PCR, the repertoire was profiled, and TCRdb retains in-frame clones only, with some absent. This table has tens of thousands of clones, 80% appearing once. This sequence joins TRBV7-3 and TRBJ1-2, with D tentatively TRBD1 (5 bases). The sequence came from a woman aged 70-85 years with renal cell carcinoma. The material sequenced was blood, taken from a patient whose treatment included radiotherapy and nephrectomy. The chain's CDR3 is CASSLGGSYGYTF. DNA of the CDR3: TGTGCCAGCAGCTTGGGGGGGAGCTATGGCTACACCTTC.